This TCR beta chain appears in the sequencing data of a study of blood T cell repertoires in COVID-19 (dated by TCRdb to 2020 to 2022). With respect to the entire study: The collaborator samples originated in the United States, Italy and Spain and spanned the acute and convalescent phases of COVID-19. The prospective study material was composed of cDNA or gDNA derived from T cells, B-cell-depleted T cells, or PBMCs. Subjects who had been exposed to COVID-19, were actively infected with it, or had recovered from it provided the deeply sampled blood TCRbeta repertoires that made up the dataset. The repertoires were made available in a free public database intended to serve as a resource for research on the immune response to SARS-CoV-2. The samples were drawn from the first 160 participants of the ongoing ImmuneRACE study and from some 1,300 subjects provided by 6 global collaborators. A de-identified subject ID, COVID-19 status, age in years and sex were almost always included in the sample metadata. Where available, HLA class I and class II types were obtained from metadata supplied by the sample provider rather than from assay-based typing.

Whole blood was collected in K2EDTA tubes by collaborating institutions according to the institutions' own protocols. For TCRbeta analysis, collaborators shipped samples as frozen whole blood, isolated PBMCs, or DNA extracted from either of those sample types. Points the paper makes about the study in general: How much clinical and demographic metadata was included differed by source and by participant, and the metadata was provided uncurated.

V has 4 bases trimmed and J has 9 bases trimmed; junction bases matching no gene number 6. CDR1 LGHDT and CDR2 YNNKEL were looked up in the germline V gene (reference sequence). The cysteine opens and the phenylalanine closes a CDR3 of 15 amino acids. The read is trimmed to its CDR3 DNA, 45 bases read in frame from base 1. TCRbeta CDR3 regions were amplified from genomic DNA by means of the immunoSEQ Assay, a bias-controlled multiplex PCR. Per the authors' processing: The number of nucleated cells in each sample was estimated from the amplification of reference gene primers within the assay. To quantify the absolute abundance of each unique TCRbeta CDR3 rearrangement, sequence reads were collapsed and filtered. For each sample, productive Simpson clonality was calculated as the square root of Simpson's diversity index over productive rearrangements. TCRdb obtained this table from immuneACCESS and retained in-frame rearrangements with V and J assigned. These tables miss some clones; where compared with another copy, unresolved V genes account for less than half of the shortfall, and the remainder is unexplained. The DNA was the basis for D and trimming; V, J and clone size are from that table. The sample records around 140,000 clones, approximately 81% of which are singletons. The ten top clones hold 8.4% of the sample.

With respect to this clone: The target of this receptor is not known. Base qualities are missing; no much larger clone stands one base away.

This receptor was identified in a woman aged 60-70 years with active or convalescent COVID-19. The sequence joins TRBV3-1 (or the pseudogene TRBV3-2) to TRBJ2-3, with 14 central nucleotides matching TRBD2. The sequencing input was peripheral blood. The DNA sequence is TGTGCCAGCAGCCCCAGACTAGCGGGGGGGTGGACGCAGTATTTT. Translated, this is CASSPRLAGGWTQYF.